The text below deals with one TCR beta chain. The sample belongs to a study of control samples from healthy donors and cancer patients. Produced via immunoSEQ multiplex PCR; TCRdb's table is partial and in-frame only. Of 130,000 or so clones in the sample, 80% to 95% are singletons; the top ten hold 4.5% to 7%. J lost 7 bases, V lost 5 bases, and 15 bases had no gene match. Germline CDR1 and CDR2: LNHDA and SQIVND (reference sequence). The CDR3 loop spans 16 amino acids. The receptor's source is a man aged 18 to 29 in good health. Input material: blood. The rearrangement joins TRBV19 to TRBJ1-1, with 8 bases lining up with TRBD1. The chain's CDR3 is CASSPRTGLWLIEAFF. The CDR3 DNA reads as TGTGCCAGTAGTCCCCGGACAGGGTTATGGCTTATTGAAGCTTTCTTT.